This T cell receptor beta chain was found in a study of blood T cell repertoires in COVID-19. Across the study: The cDNA or gDNA used as material had been derived from T cells, B-cell-depleted T cells, or PBMCs.

During active infection, Seattle patients enrolled and were then monitored through disease. Under the authors' procedure: Amplification of reference gene primers provided the estimated nucleated cell counts. Clones were read by immunoSEQ multiplex PCR, and TCRdb kept only the in-frame ones, dropping some. Clone size and V and J calls were adopted from that table, with D and trimming inferred from the DNA. The sample consists of just over 250,000 clones, about 90% of them appearing once. Trimming took 5 bases from V and 10 from J; bases not matched to a gene: 8. Per germline, CDR1 MNHNY and CDR2 SVGAGI (reference sequence). The CDR3 is 14 residues long.

This clonotype originated in a woman between 70 and 85 years old with COVID-19, enrolled during active disease. The sequenced sample was peripheral blood. The chain links TRBV6-6 to TRBJ1-6; 7 nucleotides line up with TRBD1. The CDR3 region has the DNA TGTGCCAGCAGTACCGACAGGGATCGATCACCCCTCCACTTT. It specifies CASSTDRDRSPLHF.